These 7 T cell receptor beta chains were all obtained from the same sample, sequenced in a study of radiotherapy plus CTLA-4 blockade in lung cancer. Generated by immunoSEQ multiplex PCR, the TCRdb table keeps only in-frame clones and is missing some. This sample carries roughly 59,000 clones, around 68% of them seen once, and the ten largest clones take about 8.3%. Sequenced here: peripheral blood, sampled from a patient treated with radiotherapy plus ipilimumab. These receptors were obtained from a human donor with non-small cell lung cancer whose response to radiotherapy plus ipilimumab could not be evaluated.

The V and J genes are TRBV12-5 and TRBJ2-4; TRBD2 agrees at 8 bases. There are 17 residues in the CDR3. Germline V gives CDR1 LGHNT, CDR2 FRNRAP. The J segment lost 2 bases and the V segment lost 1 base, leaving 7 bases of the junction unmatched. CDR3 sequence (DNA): TGTGCTAGTGGTTTGGGGGGCCGCGGGGGGACCAAAAACATTCAGTACTTC. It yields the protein CASGLGGRGGTKNIQYF.

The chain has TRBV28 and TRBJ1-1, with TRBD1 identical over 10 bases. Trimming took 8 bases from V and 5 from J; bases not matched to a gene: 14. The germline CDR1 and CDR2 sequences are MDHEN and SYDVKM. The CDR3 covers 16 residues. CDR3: CASPSREDRGSTEAFF. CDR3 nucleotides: TGTGCCAGCCCCTCCCGGGAGGACAGGGGGAGTACTGAAGCTTTCTTT.

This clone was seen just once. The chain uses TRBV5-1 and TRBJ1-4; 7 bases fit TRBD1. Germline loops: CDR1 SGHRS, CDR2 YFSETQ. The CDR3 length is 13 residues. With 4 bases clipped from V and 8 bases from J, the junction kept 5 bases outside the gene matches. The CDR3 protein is CASSTGEPEKLFF. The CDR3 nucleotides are TGCGCCAGCAGCACAGGGGAACCCGAAAAACTGTTTTTT.

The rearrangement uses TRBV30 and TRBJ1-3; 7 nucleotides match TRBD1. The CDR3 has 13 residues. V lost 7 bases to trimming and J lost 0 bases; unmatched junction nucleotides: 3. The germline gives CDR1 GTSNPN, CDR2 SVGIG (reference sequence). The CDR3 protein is CASTGTSGNTIYF. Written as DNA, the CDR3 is TGTGCCTCGACAGGGACCTCTGGAAACACCATATATTTT.

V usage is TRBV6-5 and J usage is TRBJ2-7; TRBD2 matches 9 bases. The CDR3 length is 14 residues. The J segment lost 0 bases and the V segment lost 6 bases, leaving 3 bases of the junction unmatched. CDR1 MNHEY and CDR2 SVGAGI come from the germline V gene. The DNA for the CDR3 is TGTGCCAGCAGCGGACTAGCGTTCTCCTACGAGCAGTACTTC. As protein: CASSGLAFSYEQYF.

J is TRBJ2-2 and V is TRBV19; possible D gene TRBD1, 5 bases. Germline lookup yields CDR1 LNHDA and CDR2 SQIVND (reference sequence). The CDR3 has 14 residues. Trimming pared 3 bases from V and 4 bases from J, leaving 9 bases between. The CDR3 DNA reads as TGTGCCAGTAGTATGACCGACAGCACCGGGGAGCTGTTTTTT. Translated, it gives CASSMTDSTGELFF.

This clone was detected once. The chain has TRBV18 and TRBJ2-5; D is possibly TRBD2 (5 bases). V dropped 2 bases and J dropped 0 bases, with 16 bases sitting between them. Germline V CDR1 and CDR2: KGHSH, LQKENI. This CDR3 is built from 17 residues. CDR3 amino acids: CASSPGLSRGDQETQYF. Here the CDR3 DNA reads TGTGCCAGCTCACCAGGGCTGAGTCGGGGTGACCAAGAGACCCAGTACTTC.